This T cell receptor beta chain was identified in a study of naive and memory T cell subsets. Study-wide findings and caveats: A few larger clonotypes appeared in naive repertoires, especially CD8, possibly memory cells re-expressing CD45RA.

The beta constant-region primer was an equimolar mix of two oligonucleotides covering TRBC1 and TRBC2. Nested alpha and beta constant-region primers with the SP2 primer drove four PCR rounds on ligated cDNA. MiXCR, run by TCRdb on the UMI-ligation and nested PCR reads, gives a single entry per CDR3 protein. The repertoire holds around 160,000 distinct CDR3 sequences, with under 25% as singletons. The CDR3 has 13 amino acids. Trimming removed 5 bases from V and 5 bases from J, with 12 bases in between. This clonotype was found a few times. Its cognate antigen is unknown. Sequencing was carried out using naive CD4+ T cells from blood. The receptor comes from a human donor in good health. This chain connects TRBV12-3 or TRBV12-4 to TRBJ1-1; a weak D match, TRBD1 (6 bases). This CDR3 reads CASSTQGTTEAFF. The CDR3, as DNA: TGTGCCAGCAGTACACAGGGCACGACTGAAGCTTTCTTT.